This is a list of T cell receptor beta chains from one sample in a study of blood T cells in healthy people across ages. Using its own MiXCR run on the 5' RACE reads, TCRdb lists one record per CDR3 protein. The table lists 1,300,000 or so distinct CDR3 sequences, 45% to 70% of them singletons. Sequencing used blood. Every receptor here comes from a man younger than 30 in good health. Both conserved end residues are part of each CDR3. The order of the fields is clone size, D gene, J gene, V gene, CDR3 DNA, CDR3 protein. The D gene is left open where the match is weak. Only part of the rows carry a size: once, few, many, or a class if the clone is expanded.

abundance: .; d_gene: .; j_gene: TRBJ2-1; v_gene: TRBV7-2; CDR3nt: TGTGCCAGCAGCTTTCCAACTAGAGGGAGCAATGAGCAGTTCTTC; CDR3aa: CASSFPTRGSNEQFF
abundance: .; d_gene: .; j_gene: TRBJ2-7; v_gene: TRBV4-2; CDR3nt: TGTGCCAGCAGCCAAGAATGGGGAGAAGGTAACGAGCAGTACTTC; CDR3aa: CASSQEWGEGNEQYF
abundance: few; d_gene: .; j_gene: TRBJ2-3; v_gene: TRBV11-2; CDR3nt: TGTGCCAGCAGCTTTAATACGGCAGATACGCAGTATTTT; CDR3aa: CASSFNTADTQYF
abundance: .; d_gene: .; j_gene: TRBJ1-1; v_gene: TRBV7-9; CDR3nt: TGTGCCAGCAGCTTTCCCCGGGACACTGAAGCTTTCTTT; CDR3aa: CASSFPRDTEAFF
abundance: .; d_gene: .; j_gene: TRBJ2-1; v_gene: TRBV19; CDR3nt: TGTGCCAGTATAGGACACTACAATGAGCAGTTCTTC; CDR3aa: CASIGHYNEQFF
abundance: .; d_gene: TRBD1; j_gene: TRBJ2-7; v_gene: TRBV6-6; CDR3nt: TGTGCCAGCAGGCTGCCTGTGGCCAGGGGGCACTACGAGCAGTACTTC; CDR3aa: CASRLPVARGHYEQYF
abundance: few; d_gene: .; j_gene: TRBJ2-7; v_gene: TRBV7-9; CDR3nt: TGTGCCAGCAGCTCCCCCAGCCTCATCCCGTGGGACGAGCAGTACTTC; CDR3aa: CASSSPSLIPWDEQYF
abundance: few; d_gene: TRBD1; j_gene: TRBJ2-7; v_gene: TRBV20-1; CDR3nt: TGCAGTGCTAGAGATAGGGGGCACTCCTACGAGCAGTACTTC; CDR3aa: CSARDRGHSYEQYF
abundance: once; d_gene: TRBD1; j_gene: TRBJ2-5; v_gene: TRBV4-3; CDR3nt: TGCGCCAGCAGCCATACGACCGGGACAGGGGGCCAAGAGACCCAGTACTTC; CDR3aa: CASSHTTGTGGQETQYF
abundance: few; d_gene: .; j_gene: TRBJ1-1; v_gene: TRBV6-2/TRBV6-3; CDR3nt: TGTGCCAGCAGTGTACAGGGCGCTGAAGCTTTCTTT; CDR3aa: CASSVQGAEAFF
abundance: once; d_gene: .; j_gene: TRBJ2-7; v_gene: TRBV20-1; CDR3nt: TGCAGTGCTAGTGAGGGGAGCGCCTACGAGCAGTACTTC; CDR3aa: CSASEGSAYEQYF
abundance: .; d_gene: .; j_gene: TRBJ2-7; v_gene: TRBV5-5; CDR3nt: TGTGCCAGCAGCTTGGGACTCAGCTCCTACAATGAGCAGTACTTC; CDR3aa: CASSLGLSSYNEQYF
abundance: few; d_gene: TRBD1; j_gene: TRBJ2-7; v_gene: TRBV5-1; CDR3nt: TGCGCCAGCAGCTTGGGACAGGGGGAACACGAGCAGTACTTC; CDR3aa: CASSLGQGEHEQYF
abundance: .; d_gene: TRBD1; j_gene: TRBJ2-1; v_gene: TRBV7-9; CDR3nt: TGTGCCAGCAGTTGGACAGGGTTTCAGGAGCAGTTCTTC; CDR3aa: CASSWTGFQEQFF
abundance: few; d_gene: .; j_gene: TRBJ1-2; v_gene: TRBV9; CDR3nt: TGTGCCAGCAGCGTAGATGGGGCGTATGGCTACACCTTC; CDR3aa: CASSVDGAYGYTF
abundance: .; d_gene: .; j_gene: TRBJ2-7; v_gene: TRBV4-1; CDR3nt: TGCGCCAGCAGCCAATTGGCCCCCCACGGCGGTACCGCCTACGAGCAGTACTTC; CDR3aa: CASSQLAPHGGTAYEQYF
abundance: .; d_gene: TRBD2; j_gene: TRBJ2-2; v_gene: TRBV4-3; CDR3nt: TGCGCCAGCAGCCGCGGGACTAGCGGGGGGGCAGGCGGGGAGCTGTTTTTT; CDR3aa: CASSRGTSGGAGGELFF
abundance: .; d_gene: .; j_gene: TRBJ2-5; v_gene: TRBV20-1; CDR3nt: TGCAGTGCTAGAGAAGTGGGTAAAGAGACCCAGTACTTC; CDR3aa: CSAREVGKETQYF
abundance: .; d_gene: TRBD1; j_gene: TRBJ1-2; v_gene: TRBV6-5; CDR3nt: TGTGCCAGCGGGCAGGGGGGTGTCTATGGCTACACCTTC; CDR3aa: CASGQGGVYGYTF
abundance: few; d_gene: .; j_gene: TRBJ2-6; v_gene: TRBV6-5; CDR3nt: TGTGCCAGCAGAACTACCGGGCCTGGGGCCAACGTCCTGACTTTC; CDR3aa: CASRTTGPGANVLTF
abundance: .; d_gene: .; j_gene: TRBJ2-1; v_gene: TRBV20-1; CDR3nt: TGCAGTGCTGTGATAGGGAATGAGCAGTTCTTC; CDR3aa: CSAVIGNEQFF
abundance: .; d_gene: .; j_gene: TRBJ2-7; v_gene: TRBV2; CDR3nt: TGTGCCAGCAGTTACACAGCCCAGTCCTACGAGCAGTACTTC; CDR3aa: CASSYTAQSYEQYF
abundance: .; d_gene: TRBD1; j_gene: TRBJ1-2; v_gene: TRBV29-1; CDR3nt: TGCAGCGTTACGGGGACAGACTACTATGGCTACACCTTC; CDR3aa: CSVTGTDYYGYTF
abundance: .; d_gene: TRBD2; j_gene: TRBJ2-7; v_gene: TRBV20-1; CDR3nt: TGCAGTGCTATAGGCCATGACGGGGGGAACTACGAGCAGTACTTC; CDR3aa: CSAIGHDGGNYEQYF
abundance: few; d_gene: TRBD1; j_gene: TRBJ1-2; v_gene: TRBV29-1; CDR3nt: TGCAGCGTTGAAGATTGGGGACAGGGGTCAAAAGGCTACACCTTC; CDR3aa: CSVEDWGQGSKGYTF
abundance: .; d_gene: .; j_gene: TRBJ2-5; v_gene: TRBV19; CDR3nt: TGTGCCAGTAGTATAGTGGAGGGAGAGACCCAGTACTTC; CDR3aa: CASSIVEGETQYF
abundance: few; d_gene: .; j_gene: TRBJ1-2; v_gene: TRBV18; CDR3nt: TGTGCCAGCTCACCAGCTAACGGCAACTATGGCTACACCTTC; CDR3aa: CASSPANGNYGYTF
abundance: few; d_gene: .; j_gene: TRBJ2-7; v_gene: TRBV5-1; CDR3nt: TGCGCCAGCAGCCCCGGACTCTGGGGATACGAGCAGTACTTC; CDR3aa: CASSPGLWGYEQYF
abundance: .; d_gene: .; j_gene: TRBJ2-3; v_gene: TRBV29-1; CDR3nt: TGCAGCGTTGAAGATGTTTTGGCGGATAATAACCTCCCTCATACGCAGTATTTT; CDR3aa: CSVEDVLADNNLPHTQYF